Described below is a single TCR beta chain sequence and its context. Its specificity is not known. Sorted-subset replicate PCRs used about 190 ng of genomic DNA. This amount corresponded to about 30,000 T cell genomes. Per the authors' pipeline: Junction-only immunoSEQ sequences carried no quality scores, so filtering differed. Sequenced by immunoSEQ multiplex PCR; TCRdb stores in-frame clones only, minus some. That table supplies the V and J calls and clone size; D and trimming were determined from the DNA. Among about 2 million clones, approximately 95% were seen once, and the ten largest hold roughly 1%. The naive CD8 subset, CD45RO-negative cells positively selected for CCR7, excluded terminally differentiated effector memory CD45RA+ cells. The sample is drawn from a study of shared clonotypes between healthy human individuals. Study background: CD4 naive and CD4 memory each took three plates per donor, while CD8 naive took two and CD8 memory one.

Study conclusions and caveats: Naive subsets typically showed greater estimated richness than memory subsets.

This TCR was recovered from a man between 18 and 29 years old in good health. Sequenced input: naive CD8+ T cells sorted from blood.

CDR3 coding DNA: TGTGCCAGTAGTCTCCCAGGGCTCGGCTATGGCTACACCTTC. Amino acid sequence: CASSLPGLGYGYTF. V usage is TRBV19 and J usage is TRBJ1-2; TRBD1 might be the D (5 bases). This CDR3 is built from 14 residues. Trimming shortened V by 5 bases and J by 4 bases, and 14 bases separated the two germline ends. The V gene's germline CDR1 is LNHDA and CDR2 SQIVND (reference sequence).